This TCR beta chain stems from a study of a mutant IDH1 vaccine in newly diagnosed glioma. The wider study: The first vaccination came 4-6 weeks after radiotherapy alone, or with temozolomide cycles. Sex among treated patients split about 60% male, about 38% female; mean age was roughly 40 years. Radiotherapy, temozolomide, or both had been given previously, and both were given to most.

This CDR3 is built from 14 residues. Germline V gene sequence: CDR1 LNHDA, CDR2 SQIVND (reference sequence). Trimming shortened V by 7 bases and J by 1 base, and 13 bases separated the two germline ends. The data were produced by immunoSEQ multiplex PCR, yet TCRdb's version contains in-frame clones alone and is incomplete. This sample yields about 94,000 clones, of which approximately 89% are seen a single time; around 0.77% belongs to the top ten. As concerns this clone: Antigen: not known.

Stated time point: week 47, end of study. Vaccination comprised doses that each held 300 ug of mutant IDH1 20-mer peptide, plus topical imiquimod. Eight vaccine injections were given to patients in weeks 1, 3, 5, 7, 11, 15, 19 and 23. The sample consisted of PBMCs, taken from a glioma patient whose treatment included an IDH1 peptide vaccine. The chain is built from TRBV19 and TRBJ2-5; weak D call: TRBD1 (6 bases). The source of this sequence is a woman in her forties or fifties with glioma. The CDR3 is CASKSGHSQETQYF. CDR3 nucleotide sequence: TGTGCCAGTAAGTCGGGACACTCCCAAGAGACCCAGTACTTC.